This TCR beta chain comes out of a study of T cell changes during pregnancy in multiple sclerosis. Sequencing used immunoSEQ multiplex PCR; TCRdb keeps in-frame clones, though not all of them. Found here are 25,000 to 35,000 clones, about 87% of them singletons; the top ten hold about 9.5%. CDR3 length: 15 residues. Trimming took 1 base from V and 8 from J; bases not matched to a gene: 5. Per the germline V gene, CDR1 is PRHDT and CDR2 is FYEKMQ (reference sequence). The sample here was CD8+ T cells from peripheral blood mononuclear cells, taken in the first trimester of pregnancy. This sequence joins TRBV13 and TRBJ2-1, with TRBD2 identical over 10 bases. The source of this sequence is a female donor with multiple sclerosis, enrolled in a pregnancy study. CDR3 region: CASSLEPSGGDEQFF. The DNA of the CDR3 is TGTGCCAGCAGCTTAGAGCCTAGCGGGGGCGATGAGCAGTTCTTC.